This T cell receptor (beta chain) was sequenced in a study of PD-1 blockade in classical Hodgkin lymphoma. This sample's time point: cycle 4 day 1 (C4D1), after more than five weeks of nivolumab. The patients all showed relapse after autologous stem cell transplantation, while their brentuximab vedotin exposure varied. Progressive disease, partial response or complete response was each patient's best response. Germline CDR1 reads SGHVS; CDR2 reads FNYEAQ. Trimming removed 5 bases from V and 2 bases from J, with 12 bases in between. CDR3 length: 14 residues. Clones were read by immunoSEQ multiplex PCR, and TCRdb kept only the in-frame ones, dropping some. In the table there are 46,000 or so clones, approximately 78% of which are singletons.

The chain couples TRBV7-6 to TRBJ1-1; possibly TRBD1 for D (5 bases). The TCR sequence derives from a human donor with classical Hodgkin lymphoma. The material was peripheral blood mononuclear cells (PBMCs), obtained before the fourth cycle of nivolumab. This CDR3 is CASSPGRTNTEAFF. CDR3 nucleotides: TGTGCCAGCAGCCCCGGACGGACAAACACTGAAGCTTTCTTT.